The 25 T cell receptor beta chains below come from one sample, sequenced in a study of T cell changes during pregnancy in multiple sclerosis. The assay was immunoSEQ multiplex PCR, and TCRdb's table has in-frame clones only and misses some. The repertoire holds tens of thousands of clones, 88% seen once, with under 2% in the top ten. The source was peripheral blood, collected in the first trimester of pregnancy. The receptors were sampled from a female donor with multiple sclerosis, enrolled in a pregnancy study.

The chain joins TRBV9 to TRBJ2-1; D unclear. V was trimmed by 7 bases and J by 0 bases, leaving 11 bases between them. Germline V lookup: CDR1 SGDLS, CDR2 YYNGEE. The CDR3 totals 14 residues. Here the CDR3 reads CASSAASSYNEQFF. The CDR3 region has the DNA TGTGCCAGCTCGGCGGCGAGCTCCTACAATGAGCAGTTCTTC.

This clone was recorded a few times. The V gene is TRBV27, the J gene TRBJ2-1; 13 bases are a match to TRBD2. Per germline, CDR1 MNHEY and CDR2 SMNVEV (reference sequence). J was trimmed by 15 bases and V by 1 base; bases with no gene match: 6. The CDR3 covers 14 residues. The CDR3 coding sequence is TGTGCCAGCAGTTTATTGGGGACTAGCGGGACTTGGTTCTTC. Residues: CASSLLGTSGTWFF.

The V call is TRBV5-5, the J call TRBJ1-1, with D unclear. Germline CDR1 is SGHKS and CDR2 is YYEKEE (reference sequence). This CDR3 is built from 13 residues. The V end lost 2 bases, the J end lost 5 bases, and 10 bases lay between the germline ends. DNA for the CDR3: TGTGCCAGCAGCTTTGTTCAGGCTACTGAAGCTTTCTTT. Residues: CASSFVQATEAFF.

This chain connects TRBV9 to TRBJ1-1; D uncertain. V lost 0 bases and J lost 0, with 6 bases in between. This CDR3 is built from 14 residues. CDR1 is SGDLS, CDR2 YYNGEE, per germline. The CDR3 spells CASSVASVNTEAFF. The CDR3 coding sequence is TGTGCCAGCAGCGTAGCGTCCGTGAACACTGAAGCTTTCTTT.

The CDR3 sequence: CASSFQGLAYEQYF. The CDR3, as DNA: TGTGCCAGCAGCTTCCAGGGCTTAGCCTACGAGCAGTACTTC. The rearrangement uses TRBV5-5 and TRBJ2-7; D perhaps matches TRBD1 (5 bases). Germline-derived CDR1 and CDR2 are SGHKS and YYEKEE (reference sequence). V was clipped by 2 bases and J by 2 bases, with 11 bases between them. The CDR3 consists of 14 residues.

The rearrangement links TRBV4-1 to TRBJ2-7; 8 bases fit TRBD1. Per germline, CDR1 MGHRA and CDR2 YSYEKL. This CDR3 has 15 amino acids. V lost 4 bases, J lost 7 bases, and 12 bases stayed unmatched. CDR3 DNA: TGCGCCAGCAGCCCTTTGGACAGGGCAGTGGGGGAGCAGTACTTC. Translating gives CASSPLDRAVGEQYF.

The V call is TRBV5-5, the J call TRBJ2-3; possibly TRBD2 for D (7 bases). The CDR3 is 16 residues long. V gave up 4 bases and J gave up 3 bases, with 18 bases separating them. Germline-derived CDR1 and CDR2 are SGHKS and YYEKEE (reference sequence). The CDR3 loop is CASSQGRGGWTDTQYF. The CDR3 DNA is TGTGCCAGCAGCCAGGGGAGGGGTGGATGGACAGATACGCAGTATTTT.

This sequence joins TRBV5-1 and TRBJ2-5; 7 bases are a match to TRBD2. This CDR3 is built from 18 residues. From germline, CDR1 is SGHRS and CDR2 YFSETQ. V gave up 7 bases and J gave up 5 bases; unmatched junction bases: 23. Here the CDR3 reads CASSPWGWREGGTETQYF. For the CDR3, the DNA is TGCGCCAGCTCCCCGTGGGGCTGGAGGGAGGGCGGGACGGAGACCCAGTACTTC.

This chain joins TRBV7-9 and TRBJ2-7; 7 nucleotides agree with TRBD1. This CDR3 spans 17 amino acids. J lost 2 bases, V lost 1 base, and 11 bases had no gene match. Looked up from germline, CDR1 is SEHNR and CDR2 is FQNEAQ (reference sequence). The CDR3 here is CASSLDRLGQGAYEQYF. Here the CDR3 DNA reads TGTGCCAGCAGCTTAGATCGTTTGGGGCAGGGGGCCTACGAGCAGTACTTC.

The chain uses TRBV5-4 and TRBJ1-2, with D possibly being TRBD1 (5 bases). This CDR3 region has 14 residues. Trimming took 0 bases from V and 8 from J, leaving 14 bases between them. Germline CDR1 and CDR2: SGHNT and YYREEE (reference sequence). The CDR3 DNA is TGTGCCAGCAGCTTGGCAGGGCTTCTAGGGGGCTACACCTTC. Translated: CASSLAGLLGGYTF.

The chain recombines TRBV10-3 with TRBJ1-2, with D perhaps matching TRBD1 (6 bases). Trimming pared 6 bases from V and 4 bases from J, leaving 15 bases between. This CDR3 has 14 amino acids. CDR1 is ENHRY, CDR2 SYGVKD, per germline. The CDR3 sequence is CAIRGDRTPYGYTF. The CDR3 nucleotides are TGTGCCATCAGGGGTGACAGGACCCCCTATGGCTACACCTTC.

J is TRBJ2-5 and V is TRBV6-1, with a tentative D call TRBD2 (5 bases). The V end lost 6 bases, the J end lost 4 bases, and 15 bases lay between the germline ends. The length of the CDR3 is 14 residues. Germline V CDR1 and CDR2: MNHNS, SASEGT. This chain's CDR3 is CASRLLVSPETQYF. The CDR3 coding sequence is TGTGCCAGCAGATTACTAGTTTCCCCAGAGACCCAGTACTTC.

This clone appeared a single time. The chain combines TRBV30 with TRBJ1-2, with a weak D call TRBD1 (5 bases). Germline CDR1 reads GTSNPN; CDR2 reads SVGIG (reference sequence). Trimming shortened V by 2 bases and J by 4 bases, and 17 bases separated the two germline ends. This CDR3 is built from 15 residues. CDR3 region: CAWSRLRALAYGYTF. The CDR3 DNA follows: TGTGCCTGGAGTCGCCTCAGGGCACTAGCCTATGGCTACACCTTC. The whole variable domain, filled in from reference TRBV30 and TRBJ1-2, reads SQTIHQWPATLVQPVGSPLSLECTVEGTSNPNLYWYRQAAGRGLQLLFYSVGIGQISSEVPQNLSASRPQDRQFILSSKKLLLSDSGFYLCAWSRLRALAYGYTFGSGTRLTVV.

This chain uses TRBV30 with TRBJ2-7; TRBD1 aligns across 8 bases. Germline trimming cut 5 bases from V and 0 bases from J; bases unmatched to any gene: 6. Germline V gene lookup returns CDR1 GTSNPN and CDR2 SVGIG (reference sequence). CDR3 length: 14 residues. CDR3 residues: CAWGPGTGSYEQYF. CDR3 DNA sequence: TGTGCCTGGGGCCCCGGGACAGGCTCCTACGAGCAGTACTTC.

The chain carries TRBV6-5 and TRBJ1-1, with D possibly TRBD1 on 5 matching bases. The length of the CDR3 is 12 residues. V was shortened by 7 bases and J by 1 base, with 7 bases between the two germline ends. Per the germline V gene, CDR1 is MNHEY and CDR2 is SVGAGI. CDR3 sequence (DNA): TGTGCCAGCAATCAGGGGAACACTGAAGCTTTCTTT. This codes for CASNQGNTEAFF.

CDR3 in amino acids: CASSLIPPHENIQYF. Here the CDR3 DNA reads TGCGCCAGCAGCTTGATCCCCCCCCACGAGAACATTCAGTACTTC. V usage is TRBV5-1 and J usage is TRBJ2-4; D call uncertain. CDR1 SGHRS and CDR2 YFSETQ come from the germline V gene. Trimming shortened V by 1 base and J by 7 bases, and 15 bases separated the two germline ends. The CDR3 runs 15 residues.

This clone was detected only once. The genes are TRBV7-3 and TRBJ2-7; tentative D call: TRBD2 (5 bases). The CDR3 contains 13 residues. Germline CDR1 reads SGHTA; CDR2 reads FQGTGA. V lost 1 base, J lost 7 bases, and 11 bases lay in between. CDR3 region: CASSLSTGGEQYF. The CDR3 bases are TGTGCCAGCAGCTTAAGTACGGGCGGGGAGCAGTACTTC.

The chain carries TRBV7-8 and TRBJ1-5; no reliable D call. The CDR3 is made up of 14 amino acids. Trimming stripped 7 bases from V and 2 bases from J, with 12 bases between. The V gene's germline CDR1 is SGHVS and CDR2 FQNEAQ. The CDR3 reads CASTLREGNQPQHF. The CDR3 DNA is TGTGCCAGCACTCTCAGAGAGGGCAATCAGCCCCAGCATTTT.

To note about this clone: The junction and the germline gene differ at one end; a read error may be behind it. The genes are TRBV30 and TRBJ2-6; 8 bases map to TRBD1. Germline lookup yields CDR1 GTSNPN and CDR2 SVGIG (reference sequence). The CDR3 is made up of 12 amino acids. CDR3 sequence reads: CGQGSGANVLTF. As DNA, the CDR3 is TGCGGACAGGGCTCTGGGGCCAACGTCCTGACTTTC. Combining the CDR3 with reference TRBV30 and TRBJ2-6 gives the whole variable domain SQTIHQWPATLVQPVGSPLSLECTVEGTSNPNLYWYRQAAGRGLQLLFYSVGIGQISSEVPQNLSASRPQDRQFILSSKKLLLSDSGFYLCGQGSGANVLTFGAGSRLTVL.

The rearrangement joins TRBV7-6 to TRBJ2-1; tentative D call: TRBD1 (5 bases). V was cut by 1 base and J by 0 bases, with 10 bases left in between. Per the germline V gene, CDR1 is SGHVS and CDR2 is FNYEAQ. There are 16 residues in the CDR3. CDR3 loop: CASSLGGPSSYNEQFF. The CDR3 DNA sequence: TGTGCCAGCAGCTTAGGGGGCCCGAGCTCCTACAATGAGCAGTTCTTC.

This chain links TRBV10-3 with TRBJ2-7, with 10 positions matching TRBD2. The CDR3 totals 15 residues. Germline assignment: CDR1 ENHRY and CDR2 SYGVKD. With 10 bases clipped from V and 2 bases from J, the junction kept 11 bases outside the gene matches. The CDR3 DNA sequence: TGTGCCACCAGATCCGGGACTAGCGCAACCTACGAGCAGTACTTC. It codes for CATRSGTSATYEQYF.

The V and J genes are TRBV6-5 and TRBJ2-5; 7 bases align to TRBD2. The CDR3 has 14 residues. The germline V gene has CDR1 MNHEY and CDR2 SVGAGI. V lost 2 bases and J lost 5; bases outside the gene matches: 5. CDR3 bases: TGTGCCAGCAGTTACCAGGCGGGAGAGGAGACCCAGTACTTC. Encoded protein: CASSYQAGEETQYF.

V and J are TRBV7-9 and TRBJ2-2; perhaps TRBD1 as D (5 bases). V was clipped by 7 bases and J by 5 bases, with 23 bases between them. CDR3 length equals 17 residues. CDR1 SEHNR and CDR2 FQNEAQ come from the germline V gene (reference sequence). CDR3 residues: CASTLGGTHNRTGELFF. The CDR3, as DNA: TGTGCCAGCACCCTGGGCGGCACACATAACAGGACCGGGGAGCTGTTTTTT. The full variable domain, in which reference TRBV7-9 and TRBJ2-2 provide the parts outside the CDR3, is DTGVSQNPRHKITKRGQNVTFRCDPISEHNRLYWYRQTLGQGPEFLTYFQNEAQLEKSRLLSDRFSAERPKGSFSTLEIQRTEQGDSAMYLCASTLGGTHNRTGELFFGEGSRLTVL.

This clone was seen more than once but under ten times. The chain joins TRBV7-2 to TRBJ1-3, with D possibly TRBD1 on 6 matching bases. V lost 5 bases and J lost 0, with 11 bases in between. The CDR3 consists of 15 residues. Germline CDR1 and CDR2: SGHTA and FQGNSA. In DNA, the CDR3 is TGTGCCAGCAGCCCAGGACAGCTCTCTGGAAACACCATATATTTT. Protein product: CASSPGQLSGNTIYF.

The V and J genes are TRBV6-6 and TRBJ1-1; D gene unclear. The CDR3 spans 13 residues. Trimming removed 0 bases from V and 1 base from J, with 3 bases in between. Germline-derived CDR1 and CDR2 are MNHNY and SVGAGI (reference sequence). This CDR3 is CASSYSANTEAFF. The CDR3, as DNA: TGTGCCAGCAGTTACTCGGCGAACACTGAAGCTTTCTTT.